This entry lists 14 T cell receptor beta chains sequenced from one sample in a study of T-cell reconstitution after alpha-beta-depleted transplantation in children. TCRbeta library construction was performed incorporating unique molecular identifiers. MiXCR, applied by TCRdb to the PCR reads, yields one record per CDR3 protein. The sample records more than 450,000 distinct CDR3 sequences, approximately 20% being singletons. The sequences come from PBMCs from the stem cell graft donor, collected from the stem cell graft. These receptors came from a human donor who donated a stem cell graft to a child with acute lymphoblastic leukemia.

This clonotype was picked up a small number of times. The chain employs TRBV2 and TRBJ2-5; D is unresolved. V was pared by 7 bases and J by 0 bases, with 9 bases between. CDR3 size: 13 residues. The germline V gene has CDR1 SNHLY and CDR2 FYNNEI. The CDR3, as DNA: TGTGCCAGCACAGCGCTGTACCAAGAGACCCAGTACTTC. Translating gives CASTALYQETQYF. The whole variable domain, filled in from reference TRBV2 and TRBJ2-5, reads EPEVTQTPSHQVTQMGQEVILRCVPISNHLYFYWYRQILGQKVEFLVSFYNNEISEKSEIFDDQFSVERPDGSNFTLKIRSTKLEDSAMYFCASTALYQETQYFGPGTRLLVL.

The rearrangement uses TRBV28 and TRBJ1-2, with 8 positions matching TRBD1. This CDR3 contains 16 residues. J gave up 6 bases and V 5 bases, and 14 bases lay outside the gene matches. Looked up from germline, CDR1 is MDHEN and CDR2 is SYDVKM. CDR3 in amino acids: CASSPHPGQGVHGYTF. Here the CDR3 DNA reads TGTGCCAGCAGTCCTCACCCTGGACAGGGTGTGCATGGCTACACCTTC.

J is TRBJ2-7 and V is TRBV3-1, with D possibly matching TRBD2 (6 bases). CDR1 and CDR2 from the germline V gene are LGHDT and YNNKEL (reference sequence). The CDR3 runs to 16 residues. With 0 bases removed from V and 2 bases from J, the gap between germline ends came to 14 bases. The CDR3, as DNA: TGTGCCAGCAGCCAAGAGAGGGACTGGACTACCTACGAGCAGTACTTC. Encoded protein: CASSQERDWTTYEQYF.

This clonotype has a count of ten or more. This chain links TRBV27 with TRBJ1-1; the D gene is possibly TRBD1 (6 bases). The CDR3 is made up of 11 amino acids. V was cut by 6 bases and J by 6 bases, with 8 bases left in between. Germline V CDR1 and CDR2: MNHEY, SMNVEV (reference sequence). In nucleotides, the CDR3 is TGTGCCAGCAGATACAGGGCTGAAGCTTTCTTT. This codes for CASRYRAEAFF.

The CDR3 coding sequence is TGTGCCAGCAGCCCGGATAGGCTAAGCACAGATACGCAGTATTTT. Translating gives CASSPDRLSTDTQYF. J is TRBJ2-3 and V is TRBV7-8; D is unresolved. Germline assignment: CDR1 SGHVS and CDR2 FQNEAQ. The CDR3 has 15 amino acids. Trimming cost V 5 bases and J 0 bases, with 12 bases left between them.

This clonotype was seen once. One end of the junction does not line up with germline, which may come from a read error. J is TRBJ2-1 and V is TRBV20-1, with TRBD2 matching 9 bases. Germline values: CDR1 DFQATT, CDR2 SNEGSKA (reference sequence). The CDR3 covers 14 residues. This CDR3 is CSASRVAGANGQFF. CDR3 sequence (DNA): TGCAGTGCTAGTAGGGTAGCGGGAGCTAATGGGCAGTTCTTC.

The genes are TRBV5-1 and TRBJ2-3, with 9 positions matching TRBD2. The junction had 4 bases not matched to a gene; V was cut back by 0 bases and J by 2 bases. CDR3 length: 16 residues. Germline V gene lookup returns CDR1 SGHRS and CDR2 YFSETQ. The CDR3 DNA follows: TGCGCCAGCAGCTTGGAGCGCGGGAGGGCCACAGATACGCAGTATTTT. Amino acid sequence: CASSLERGRATDTQYF.

The rearrangement uses TRBV29-1 and TRBJ2-1; TRBD1 matches 7 bases. J lost 6 bases, V lost 1 base, and 9 bases had no gene match. There are 15 residues in the CDR3. Germline V gene data show CDR1 as SQVTM and CDR2 as ANQGSEA. The CDR3 protein is CSVEAPDRPLNEQFF. The CDR3 DNA reads TGCAGCGTTGAAGCCCCGGACAGGCCCCTCAATGAGCAGTTCTTC.

A few counts support this clonotype. This sequence joins TRBV10-3 and TRBJ2-3; D is possibly TRBD2 (5 bases). The V gene's germline CDR1 is ENHRY and CDR2 SYGVKD. The CDR3 contains 14 residues. V dropped 0 bases and J dropped 9 bases, with 13 bases sitting between them. The CDR3 DNA is TGTGCCATCAGTGAGTCCTCTGTAGCGACAACGCAGTATTTT. Amino acids: CAISESSVATTQYF.

V gene TRBV29-1 combines with J gene TRBJ2-1, with a weak D call TRBD2 (5 bases). Deletions cut 5 bases from V and 6 bases from J, with 17 bases between. Germline CDR1 is SQVTM and CDR2 is ANQGSEA. CDR3 size: 14 residues. This CDR3 reads CSVLDRGRFNEQFF. The CDR3 coding sequence is TGCAGCGTTCTGGACCGAGGGCGGTTCAATGAGCAGTTCTTC.

The chain employs TRBV20-1 and TRBJ2-3, with TRBD2 identical over 8 bases. The CDR3 contains 17 residues. V was clipped by 1 base and J by 0 bases; unmatched bases: 9. Germline V CDR1 and CDR2: DFQATT, SNEGSKA (reference sequence). The CDR3 DNA sequence: TGCAGTGCTAGAGGTGGAGCGGGAGCCCCTAGCACAGATACGCAGTATTTT. Its translation is CSARGGAGAPSTDTQYF.

This chain uses TRBV5-5 with TRBJ2-1; D is uncertain. The germline CDR1 and CDR2 sequences are SGHKS and YYEKEE (reference sequence). This CDR3 has 14 residues. Trimming pared 5 bases from V and 10 bases from J, leaving 19 bases between. Here the CDR3 reads CASSSKNHVPEQFF. As DNA, the CDR3 is TGTGCCAGCAGTTCGAAAAACCATGTCCCCGAGCAGTTCTTC.

The chain recombines TRBV6-1 with TRBJ2-4; the match to TRBD2 covers 10 bases. This CDR3 has 14 amino acids. Unmatched junction bases numbered 6, after V lost 6 bases and J lost 7 bases. CDR1 and CDR2 (germline): MNHNS, SASEGT. CDR3 in amino acids: CASSTLAGDNIQYF. The CDR3 nucleotides are TGTGCCAGCAGCACTCTAGCGGGAGATAACATTCAGTACTTC.

Only a few counts were recorded for this clonotype. V and J are TRBV20-1 and TRBJ1-5, with 7 bases aligning to TRBD1. The CDR3 spans 15 residues. Germline V lookup: CDR1 DFQATT, CDR2 SNEGSKA (reference sequence). J was trimmed by 6 bases and V by 6 bases; bases with no gene match: 14. CDR3 DNA sequence: TGCAGTGCCCCAATCTCGACAGGGTCAGGTCAGCCCCAGCATTTT. This encodes CSAPISTGSGQPQHF.